The clone carrying this T cell receptor (beta chain) was counted a few times. Its antigen is not known. Library construction for TCR beta used iRepertoire HTBI primers and Arm-PCR of CDR3 regions. TCRdb re-analysed the multiplex PCR reads in MiXCR, keeping a single row per CDR3 protein. In the table there are hundreds of thousands of distinct CDR3 sequences, more than 15% of which are singletons. Time point reported: newly diagnosed GD, antithyroid drugs for less than 3 months. Extracted RNA from PBMCs served as the source of the TCR library. The patients were enrolled through endocrinology in Xi'an, China. Germline V gives CDR1 DFQATT, CDR2 SNEGSKA (reference sequence). Trimming stripped 0 bases from V and 0 bases from J, with 15 bases between. The CDR3 spans 16 residues. The sample originates from a study of regulatory T cells in long-lasting Graves disease. Overall study results and limits: Persistent-disease Graves' patients showed less TCR diversity than new cases.

This same sample was also taken into another study, of T cells in Graves' hyperthyroidism and ophthalmopathy.

The source material was peripheral blood mononuclear cells (PBMCs), sampled at new diagnosis, from a patient treated with antithyroid drugs. The V gene is TRBV20-1, the J gene TRBJ2-7; perhaps TRBD1 as D (6 bases). This clonotype was sampled from a man younger than 35 with Graves disease. Here the CDR3 reads CSARDIGAGVSYEQYF. DNA of the CDR3: TGCAGTGCTAGAGATATAGGGGCAGGGGTCTCCTACGAGCAGTACTTC.